A selection of T cell receptor beta chains follows, all from one sample in a study of CD4+ T cells in melanoma. Libraries were prepared by immunoSEQ multiplex PCR; TCRdb keeps only in-frame clonotypes and omits some of them. The sample includes 140,000 or so clones, around nine tenths of them seen just once. The receptors derive from a human donor with melanoma. Each CDR3 is given with its conserved first and last residue. The order of the fields is clone size, J gene, V gene, D gene, CDR3 protein, CDR3 DNA. D genes are given only for firm matches. Expanded clones are given a class, and other clones once, few, many or no size at all.

-	TRBJ2-5	TRBV5-1	TRBD2	CASSTGGAGETQYF	TGCGCCAGCAGCACCGGGGGGGCCGGAGAGACCCAGTACTTC
-	TRBJ1-1	TRBV6-1	-	CASRLQNTEAFF	TGTGCCAGCAGGCTCCAGAACACTGAAGCTTTCTTT
-	TRBJ2-7	TRBV30	-	CAWRQLSSYEQYF	TGTGCCTGGAGGCAGCTAAGCTCCTACGAGCAGTACTTC
-	TRBJ1-4	TRBV30	-	CAWSGGPGGPNEKLFF	TGTGCCTGGAGTGGGGGCCCCGGTGGGCCTAATGAAAAACTGTTTTTT
few	TRBJ2-7	TRBV7-8	TRBD2	CASSLARTVRGVWQYF	TGTGCCAGCAGCTTAGCCCGGACAGTGCGGGGGGTCTGGCAGTACTTC
once	TRBJ1-3	TRBV5-6	-	CATDRRWGQTLLGYTIYF	TGTGCCACCGATAGGCGGTGGGGGCAAACCCTTTTGGGTTACACCATATATTTT
-	TRBJ1-1	TRBV4-2	-	CASRHRSGEVRNTEAFF	TGTGCCAGCCGACATCGGAGCGGGGAAGTCCGGAACACTGAAGCTTTCTTT
-	TRBJ1-1	TRBV10-2	-	CASSLDLVNTEAFF	TGCGCCAGCAGTCTGGATCTGGTGAACACTGAAGCTTTCTTT
-	TRBJ2-7	TRBV27	TRBD2	CASSWEGLAFYEQYF	TGTGCCAGCAGTTGGGAAGGACTAGCTTTCTACGAGCAGTACTTC
once	TRBJ2-7	TRBV2	TRBD2	CASSEAQGGVYEQYF	TGTGCCAGCAGTGAAGCGCAGGGAGGGGTCTACGAGCAGTACTTC
-	TRBJ2-1	TRBV6-6	-	CASRPILSSYNEQFF	TGTGCCAGCAGACCCATCCTGAGCTCCTACAATGAGCAGTTCTTC
-	TRBJ1-1	TRBV29-1	-	CSVLRQPGNTEAFF	TGCAGCGTACTAAGACAGCCAGGAAACACTGAAGCTTTCTTT
-	TRBJ2-3	TRBV5-4	TRBD2	CASERGSGGAGGKDTQYF	TGTGCCAGCGAGCGGGGAAGCGGGGGGGCCGGCGGGAAAGATACGCAGTATTTT
-	TRBJ1-2	TRBV5-1	-	CASSLDSPANYGYTF	TGCGCCAGCAGCTTAGACAGCCCAGCTAACTATGGCTACACCTTC
-	TRBJ2-1	TRBV5-1	-	CASSPQSYNEQFF	TGCGCCAGCAGCCCACAGAGTTACAATGAGCAGTTCTTC
-	TRBJ2-3	TRBV10-3	-	CAISEGRGADTQYF	TGTGCCATCAGTGAGGGCAGGGGCGCAGATACGCAGTATTTT
-	TRBJ2-7	TRBV5-4	TRBD1	CASSVGQGRTGQYF	TGTGCCAGCAGCGTAGGACAGGGGAGAACGGGGCAGTACTTC
-	TRBJ1-1	TRBV5-4	-	CASSLRGEGTEAFF	TGTGCCAGCAGCTTAAGGGGGGAGGGCACTGAAGCTTTCTTT
once	TRBJ2-4	TRBV11-2	-	CASSLTATAKNIQYF	TGTGCCAGCAGCTTAACGGCCACCGCCAAAAACATTCAGTACTTC
once	TRBJ2-7	TRBV11-2	TRBD1	CASSSLRRTGPPYEQYF	TGTGCCAGCAGCTCCCTTCGCCGGACAGGGCCACCCTACGAGCAGTACTTC
-	TRBJ1-3	TRBV27	-	CASSRTGNTIYF	TGTGCCAGCAGTAGGACAGGAAACACCATATATTTT
-	TRBJ1-2	TRBV7-9	-	CASSLGSDRSNYGYTF	TGTGCCAGCAGCTTAGGGTCAGACAGGTCTAACTATGGCTACACCTTC
-	TRBJ1-2	TRBV5-1	-	CASSLGGSNSYGYTF	TGCGCCAGCAGCTTGGGTGGCTCTAATTCGTATGGCTACACCTTC
-	TRBJ2-7	TRBV27	-	CASSWALGASYEQYF	TGTGCCAGCAGTTGGGCCCTGGGGGCGTCTTACGAGCAGTACTTC
-	TRBJ1-1	TRBV7-3	-	CASSTQGGNTEAFF	TGTGCCAGCAGCACCCAGGGAGGGAACACTGAAGCTTTCTTT
-	TRBJ2-7	TRBV11-2	-	CASSLGGARAYEQYF	TGTGCCAGCAGCTTAGGAGGGGCGAGAGCCTACGAGCAGTACTTC
-	TRBJ1-1	TRBV19	-	CASSPEGLGMNTEAFF	TGTGCCAGTAGTCCCGAGGGTTTGGGTATGAACACTGAAGCTTTCTTT
-	TRBJ2-1	TRBV5-1	-	CASRISSSYNEQFF	TGCGCCAGCAGAATATCGTCTAGTTACAATGAGCAGTTCTTC
-	TRBJ1-2	TRBV6-5	TRBD1	CASSRTTGGGGYTF	TGTGCCAGCAGCCGAACGACAGGGGGAGGGGGCTACACCTTC
-	TRBJ2-5	TRBV7-9	-	CASSSLPGRWETQYF	TGTGCCAGCAGCTCGTTGCCGGGGAGGTGGGAGACCCAGTACTTC
once	TRBJ1-1	TRBV7-3	-	CASSLIGGEAFF	TGTGCCAGCAGCTTAATCGGGGGTGAAGCTTTCTTT
once	TRBJ1-6	TRBV5-5	-	CASSLGQGLPLHF	TGTGCCAGCAGCTTGGGTCAGGGGCTCCCCCTCCACTTT
-	TRBJ2-5	TRBV6-1	-	CASSEKAKQETQYF	TGTGCCAGCAGTGAAAAGGCAAAGCAAGAGACCCAGTACTTC